The 18 T cell receptor beta chains listed next were all sequenced from one sample in a study of cytomegalovirus exposure and HLA in healthy donors. PCR employed 60 Vbeta and 13 Jbeta primers. Libraries were prepared by immunoSEQ multiplex PCR; TCRdb keeps only in-frame clonotypes and omits some of them. The data show tens of thousands of clones, under 80% seen once. The material sequenced was PBMCs. The receptor source for this set is a man younger than 40 in good health and CMV-seropositive.

J is TRBJ1-2 and V is TRBV7-2; D ambiguous. This CDR3 is 13 amino acids long. Trimming pared 5 bases from V and 4 bases from J, leaving 11 bases between. Germline CDR1 and CDR2: SGHTA and FQGNSA. The CDR3 DNA is TGTGCCAGCAGCCCAAGGCGGGGCTATGGCTACACCTTC. Encoded protein: CASSPRRGYGYTF.

The V call is TRBV7-3, the J call TRBJ2-2; possibly TRBD1 for D (5 bases). V was clipped by 5 bases and J by 5 bases, with 12 bases between them. Per the germline V gene, CDR1 is SGHTA and CDR2 is FQGTGA. This CDR3 spans 14 amino acids. The CDR3 loop is CASSSEGATGELFF. The CDR3 coding sequence is TGTGCCAGCAGCAGCGAAGGGGCAACCGGGGAGCTGTTTTTT.

Here the CDR3 reads CASSPPSMGGYTF. The CDR3, as DNA: TGTGCCAGCTCACCCCCCTCAATGGGCGGCTACACCTTC. The genes are TRBV18 and TRBJ1-2, with D uncertain. From germline, CDR1 is KGHSH and CDR2 LQKENI. This CDR3 spans 13 amino acids. Trimming took off 3 bases at V and 8 bases at J, with 13 bases between the two ends.

V and J are TRBV6-5 and TRBJ1-1; perhaps TRBD1 as D (6 bases). The CDR3 runs to 11 residues. Trimming left V 6 bases short and J 10 bases short, with 12 bases between. Germline V gene data show CDR1 as MNHEY and CDR2 as SVGAGI. This CDR3 reads CASSDGQRAFF. CDR3 bases: TGTGCCAGCAGCGATGGACAGAGAGCTTTCTTT.

This chain uses TRBV6-5 with TRBJ1-1; 7 nucleotides agree with TRBD1. Germline V gives CDR1 MNHEY, CDR2 SVGAGI. The CDR3 is 13 residues long. V lost 1 base and J lost 5; bases outside the gene matches: 1. The CDR3 DNA reads TGTGCCAGCAGTTACTTGACAGGGACTGAAGCTTTCTTT. Translated: CASSYLTGTEAFF.

The gene calls are TRBV6-5 and TRBJ1-4, with D maybe TRBD1 (6 bases). The V gene lost 6 bases and the J gene lost 5 bases, with 16 bases spanning the gap. This CDR3 comprises 15 residues. In germline, CDR1 is MNHEY, CDR2 SVGAGI. The CDR3 is CASRPGELRNEKLFF. CDR3 DNA: TGTGCCAGCAGACCAGGGGAGTTACGGAATGAAAAACTGTTTTTT.

V and J are TRBV5-6 and TRBJ1-5, with D perhaps matching TRBD1 (5 bases). Germline V lookup: CDR1 SGHDT, CDR2 YYEEEE. V shed 0 bases and J shed 7 bases, with 14 bases lying between them. The CDR3 loop spans 15 amino acids. The CDR3, as DNA: TGTGCCAGCAGCTTGGCCGGGTCTAGGGGCCAGCCCCAGCATTTT. Translation gives CASSLAGSRGQPQHF.

This chain uses TRBV6-4 with TRBJ1-4; TRBD1 is a possible D gene (5 bases). Trimming took off 5 bases at V and 8 bases at J, with 18 bases between the two ends. The CDR3 has 15 amino acids. Germline assignment: CDR1 MRHNA and CDR2 SNTAGT. CDR3 residues: CASSPPVRVEEKLFF. CDR3 sequence (DNA): TGTGCCAGCAGTCCCCCGGTCAGGGTGGAGGAAAAACTGTTTTTT.

The chain is built from TRBV18 and TRBJ2-2; 7 positions match TRBD1. The trim removed 4 bases at V and 8 bases at J, leaving 7 bases unmatched. In germline, CDR1 is KGHSH, CDR2 LQKENI. This CDR3 comprises 14 residues. CDR3: CASSLDRATGELFF. CDR3 DNA: TGTGCCAGCTCACTTGACAGGGCTACAGGGGAGCTGTTTTTT.

The genes are TRBV5-1 and TRBJ2-3, with 7 bases matching TRBD2. Germline CDR1 is SGHRS and CDR2 is YFSETQ. CDR3 length: 14 residues. The V gene end was trimmed by 2 bases and the J gene end by 0 bases; junction bases not matched to a gene: 0. The CDR3 nucleotides read TGCGCCAGCAGCTTCGGGGGGAGCACAGATACGCAGTATTTT. Encoded protein: CASSFGGSTDTQYF.

There are a few counts of this clone. CDR3 amino acids: CASSQVSGELFF. The CDR3, as DNA: TGCGCCAGCAGCCAAGTGAGCGGGGAGCTGTTTTTT. The J gene is TRBJ2-2, the V gene TRBV4-1; D ambiguous. Germline loops: CDR1 MGHRA, CDR2 YSYEKL. The CDR3 runs to 12 residues. The V gene lost 1 base and the J gene lost 7 bases, with 4 bases spanning the gap.

This chain joins TRBV11-2 and TRBJ1-1, with D perhaps TRBD1 (5 bases). CDR1 SGHAT and CDR2 FQNNGV come from the germline V gene. The V and J ends lost 5 bases and 1 base respectively, with 14 bases between them. The CDR3 contains 15 residues. CDR3 in amino acids: CASSARGGGNTEAFF. CDR3 nucleotides: TGTGCCAGCAGCGCCCGCGGGGGGGGGAACACTGAAGCTTTCTTT.

The chain has TRBV11-2 and TRBJ2-7, with TRBD2 matching 9 bases. Germline lookup yields CDR1 SGHAT and CDR2 FQNNGV. J gave up 3 bases and V 8 bases, and 8 bases lay outside the gene matches. The CDR3 spans 14 residues. CDR3 in amino acids: CASGRLAEYYEQYF. The CDR3 nucleotides read TGTGCCAGCGGTAGACTAGCGGAATACTACGAGCAGTACTTC.

The chain joins TRBV30 to TRBJ2-7; TRBD2 agrees at 8 bases. Per the germline V gene, CDR1 is GTSNPN and CDR2 is SVGIG (reference sequence). Unmatched junction bases numbered 12, after V lost 5 bases and J lost 6 bases. The CDR3 spans 14 residues. The CDR3 reads CAWDLGLADGEQYF. As DNA, the CDR3 is TGTGCCTGGGATCTCGGACTAGCCGACGGCGAGCAGTACTTC. Filled out from reference TRBV30 and TRBJ2-7, the complete variable domain reads SQTIHQWPATLVQPVGSPLSLECTVEGTSNPNLYWYRQAAGRGLQLLFYSVGIGQISSEVPQNLSASRPQDRQFILSSKKLLLSDSGFYLCAWDLGLADGEQYFGPGTRLTVT.

The CDR3 here is CASSFRRGPMNTEAFF. The CDR3 region has the DNA TGTGCCAGCAGTTTCCGAAGGGGGCCGATGAACACTGAAGCTTTCTTT. The rearrangement links TRBV27 to TRBJ1-1; 7 nucleotides agree with TRBD1. Looked up from germline, CDR1 is MNHEY and CDR2 is SMNVEV (reference sequence). Losses at the gene ends were 3 bases for V and 0 bases for J; bases not matched to a gene: 7. This CDR3 has 16 amino acids.

The rearrangement joins TRBV7-9 to TRBJ2-7; 8 bases match TRBD1. The V gene end was trimmed by 5 bases and the J gene end by 3 bases; junction bases not matched to a gene: 6. The germline gives CDR1 SEHNR, CDR2 FQNEAQ (reference sequence). This CDR3 has 14 amino acids. In DNA, the CDR3 is TGTGCCAGCAGCCCGACGGGACAGGTCTACGAGCAGTACTTC. This encodes CASSPTGQVYEQYF.

This sequence joins TRBV18 and TRBJ1-6; D gene uncertain. CDR1 is KGHSH, CDR2 LQKENI, per germline. The V end lost 2 bases, the J end lost 10 bases, and 12 bases lay between the germline ends. The CDR3 loop spans 14 amino acids. The CDR3 DNA sequence: TGTGCCAGCTCACCAGGGAGGGTTGGATCACCCCTCCACTTT. This sequence encodes CASSPGRVGSPLHF.

This sequence joins TRBV28 and TRBJ1-4, with D possibly matching TRBD1 (6 bases). CDR1 is MDHEN and CDR2 is SYDVKM in the germline V gene. The germline V and J ends were trimmed by 3 bases and 8 bases, with 10 bases remaining between them. CDR3 length equals 13 residues. This CDR3 is CASSLGAEEKLFF. The DNA for the CDR3 is TGTGCCAGCAGTTTGGGGGCGGAAGAAAAACTGTTTTTT.